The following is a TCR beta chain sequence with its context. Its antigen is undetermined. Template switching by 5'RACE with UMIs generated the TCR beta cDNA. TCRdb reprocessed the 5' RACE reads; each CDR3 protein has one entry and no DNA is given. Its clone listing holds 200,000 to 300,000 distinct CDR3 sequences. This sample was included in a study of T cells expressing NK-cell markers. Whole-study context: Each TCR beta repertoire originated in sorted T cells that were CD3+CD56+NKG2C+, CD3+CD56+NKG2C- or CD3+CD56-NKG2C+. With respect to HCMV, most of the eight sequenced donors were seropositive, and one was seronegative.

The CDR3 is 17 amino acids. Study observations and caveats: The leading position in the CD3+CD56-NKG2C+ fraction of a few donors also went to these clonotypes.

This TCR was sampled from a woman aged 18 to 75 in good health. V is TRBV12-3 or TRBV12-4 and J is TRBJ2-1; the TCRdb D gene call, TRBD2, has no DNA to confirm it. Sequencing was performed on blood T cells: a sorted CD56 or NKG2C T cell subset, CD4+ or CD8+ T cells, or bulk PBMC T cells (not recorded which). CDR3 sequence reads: CASSMTSGQRKDNEQFF.